The present T cell receptor (beta chain) was sequenced within a study of T cell responses to AZD1222 COVID-19 vaccine. As for this clone: The antigen remains undetermined.

The repertoire was sequenced with immunoSEQ multiplex PCR; TCRdb's copy has only in-frame clones and lacks some. Of 100,000 or so clones listed, more than 75% were seen once; the top ten hold roughly 4.2%. This CDR3 has 16 amino acids. From germline, CDR1 is LGHNA and CDR2 YSLEER. Trimming stripped 0 bases from V and 8 bases from J, with 14 bases between. Study findings and constraints: Nearly half of unique spike-specific TCRs reportedly avoided B.1.351 and B.1.1.7 mutated regions.

This chain links TRBV4-3 with TRBJ1-6; D ambiguous. This sequence was found in an adult in good health. The material was peripheral blood, obtained on day 0 of MenACWY control vaccination. CDR3 nucleotide sequence: TGCGCCAGCAGCCAAGAATTGGGTTCAGGCCATTCACCCCTCCACTTT. The encoded protein is CASSQELGSGHSPLHF.